This T cell receptor beta chain was retrieved from a study of metastatic and nonmetastatic thyroid tumors. Study-wide background: Repertoire data that came from the blood and tumor or nodule tissue of malignant and benign thyroid patients were compared. General study results and limits: Benign nodules reportedly had significantly lower TCR beta diversity than malignant thyroid tumors in blood and tumor.

The entire patient cohort was treatment-naive prior to thyroid surgery. Authors' analysis steps: What underpinned the distant-metastasis classifier for papillary thyroid cancer was the set of CDR3 differences across clinicopathological groups. MiXCR reprocessed the PCR reads for TCRdb. TCRdb, not the original authors, processed these V and J calls. Of about 24,000 clones in the sample, 13% were seen once. This clone was seen at least ten times. Its antigen is not known. The germline V gene encodes CDR1 SGHVS and CDR2 FQNEAQ. This CDR3 region has 14 residues. The ends were cut back, 3 bases at V and 2 bases at J, with 10 bases in the middle.

The chain is built from TRBV7-8 and TRBJ1-1; unclear D gene. The TCR comes from a female donor with papillary thyroid cancer or a benign thyroid nodule (not recorded which). Some clones in this sample may be carry-over from other donors' samples. The sequencing sample was made of blood. The CDR3 sequence: CASSLGRSNTEAFF. The CDR3 DNA follows: TGTGCCAGCAGCTTGGGCAGGAGCAACACTGAAGCTTTCTTT.